Following are 27 T cell receptor beta chains from one sample sequenced in a study of cytomegalovirus exposure and HLA in healthy donors. This PCR relied on a set of 60 Vbeta primers and 13 Jbeta primers. Sequencing used immunoSEQ multiplex PCR; TCRdb keeps in-frame clones, though not all of them. The sample includes about 190,000 clones, about 84% seen only once; the top ten take around 4%. Material for sequencing was PBMCs. These receptors originate from a man aged 45 to 65 in good health and CMV-seronegative.

This chain connects TRBV7-8 to TRBJ1-2; 9 bases match TRBD1. V gave up 1 base and J gave up 10 bases; unmatched junction bases: 7. Per germline, CDR1 SGHVS and CDR2 FQNEAQ. There are 14 residues in the CDR3. This CDR3 reads CASSLDGTGRIYTF. CDR3 in DNA: TGTGCCAGCAGCTTAGATGGGACAGGGAGGATCTACACCTTC.

The genes are TRBV7-9 and TRBJ2-5, with D maybe TRBD1 (5 bases). The end of the DNA aligns better with TRBJ2-7, so the J call may be wrong. This CDR3 region has 15 residues. Per germline, CDR1 SEHNR and CDR2 FQNEAQ (reference sequence). The CDR3 protein is CASSLSGRVSHEQYF. The CDR3 DNA sequence: TGTGCCAGCAGCTTAAGTGGCAGGGTTTCCCACGAGCAGTACTTC.

This clone was picked up a small number of times. The chain combines TRBV5-6 with TRBJ1-1; 7 bases are a match to TRBD1. Germline V gives CDR1 SGHDT, CDR2 YYEEEE. Losses at the gene ends were 2 bases for V and 3 bases for J; bases not matched to a gene: 7. This CDR3 has 15 residues. The CDR3, as DNA: TGTGCCAGCAGCTTATGGAGGGGGCGGGACACTGAAGCTTTCTTT. Its protein is CASSLWRGRDTEAFF.

The rearrangement links TRBV18 to TRBJ2-3; D might be TRBD1 (6 bases). Germline lookup yields CDR1 KGHSH and CDR2 LQKENI. The CDR3 is 16 residues long. V lost 5 bases and J 0 bases, leaving 15 bases between the germline ends. The CDR3 spells CASSTYRDRSTDTQYF. CDR3 nucleotide sequence: TGTGCCAGCTCAACCTACAGGGACCGAAGCACAGATACGCAGTATTTT.

The chain joins TRBV19 to TRBJ1-4; TRBD1 is a possible D gene (5 bases). Germline CDR1 and CDR2: LNHDA and SQIVND (reference sequence). The V and J ends lost 7 bases and 5 bases respectively, with 14 bases between them. The CDR3 covers 14 residues. CDR3 sequence: CASNGGGYNEKLFF. CDR3 nucleotides: TGTGCCAGTAATGGGGGGGGATACAATGAAAAACTGTTTTTT. The variable domain in full, with the rest retrieved from reference TRBV19 and TRBJ1-4, is DGGITQSPKYLFRKEGQNVTLSCEQNLNHDAMYWYRQDPGQGLRLIYYSQIVNDFQKGDIAEGYSVSREKKESFPLTVTSAQKNPTAFYLCASNGGGYNEKLFFGSGTQLSVL.

J is TRBJ1-1 and V is TRBV5-1; D may be TRBD1 (6 bases). The V gene's germline CDR1 is SGHRS and CDR2 YFSETQ. V was cut by 0 bases and J by 6 bases, with 12 bases left in between. CDR3 length: 14 amino acids. CDR3 nucleotides: TGCGCCAGCAGCTTGGGGGGGCCCGTCGCTGAAGCTTTCTTT. It translates to CASSLGGPVAEAFF.

This sequence joins TRBV9 and TRBJ2-3, with 9 bases that match TRBD2. J lost 4 bases, V lost 4 bases, and 13 bases had no gene match. This CDR3 comprises 17 residues. From germline, CDR1 is SGDLS and CDR2 YYNGEE. The CDR3 DNA follows: TGTGCCAGCAGCCCCCGAGTAGTAGCGGGGGAGTCAGATACGCAGTATTTT. This sequence encodes CASSPRVVAGESDTQYF.

The chain links TRBV5-1 to TRBJ2-1, with unresolved D. The germline V gene has CDR1 SGHRS and CDR2 YFSETQ. The germline V and J ends were trimmed by 0 bases and 1 base, with 5 bases remaining between them. The CDR3 spans 14 residues. Here the CDR3 DNA reads TGCGCCAGCAGCTTGGCCCCATCCTACAATGAGCAGTTCTTC. Protein sequence: CASSLAPSYNEQFF.

The chain employs TRBV11-2 and TRBJ2-5; D ambiguous. V lost 1 base and J 5 bases, leaving 14 bases between the germline ends. Germline CDR1 SGHAT, CDR2 FQNNGV. This CDR3 is built from 15 residues. Here the CDR3 reads CASSLGQVVRETQYF. DNA of the CDR3: TGTGCCAGCAGCTTAGGCCAGGTGGTTAGGGAGACCCAGTACTTC. Together with reference TRBV11-2 and TRBJ2-5, the CDR3 gives the full variable domain: EAGVAQSPRYKIIEKRQSVAFWCNPISGHATLYWYQQILGQGPKLLIQFQNNGVVDDSQLPKDRFSAERLKGVDSTLKIQPAKLEDSAVYLCASSLGQVVRETQYFGPGTRLLVL.

DNA of the CDR3: TGTGCCAGCAGCGTAGACCCTAGCGGGGGGGCCGGAGATACGCAGTATTTT. This gives the protein CASSVDPSGGAGDTQYF. This chain joins TRBV9 and TRBJ2-3; 12 nucleotides line up with TRBD2. The CDR3 consists of 17 residues. V dropped 0 bases and J dropped 5; count of bases not matched to a gene: 7. CDR1 is SGDLS and CDR2 is YYNGEE in the germline V gene. Drawing the rest from reference TRBV9 and TRBJ2-3, the complete variable domain is DSGVTQTPKHLITATGQRVTLRCSPRSGDLSVYWYQQSLDQGLQFLIQYYNGEERAKGNILERFSAQQFPDLHSELNLSSLELGDSALYFCASSVDPSGGAGDTQYFGPGTRLTVL.

J is TRBJ2-3 and V is TRBV28, with D maybe TRBD1 (6 bases). CDR3 length: 16 amino acids. Germline CDR1 MDHEN, CDR2 SYDVKM. V shed 6 bases and J shed 0 bases, with 16 bases lying between them. The CDR3 sequence is CASRIGWTASTDTQYF. Written as DNA, the CDR3 is TGTGCCAGCAGAATAGGGTGGACAGCAAGCACAGATACGCAGTATTTT.

This clone occurred once. The sample carries other DNA sequences with the same CDR3. This chain uses TRBV19 with TRBJ1-2; TRBD1 aligns across 8 bases. The CDR3 consists of 13 residues. The ends lost 2 bases at V and 8 bases at J; junction bases unmatched: 4. The germline CDR1 and CDR2 sequences are LNHDA and SQIVND (reference sequence). The CDR3 DNA follows: TGTGCCAGTAGTATACGGGACAGGTCCGGCTACACCTTC. Protein sequence: CASSIRDRSGYTF.

In its sample, this clone was seen once. The V call is TRBV9, the J call TRBJ2-3; 10 nucleotides match TRBD2. The ends lost 0 bases at V and 5 bases at J; junction bases unmatched: 9. Germline V gene data show CDR1 as SGDLS and CDR2 as YYNGEE. This CDR3 contains 17 residues. This CDR3 is CASSVDKASGGLDTQYF. CDR3 DNA sequence: TGTGCCAGCAGCGTAGATAAGGCTAGCGGGGGTCTAGATACGCAGTATTTT.

The CDR3: CASVRDSYDFSYTF. DNA of the CDR3: TGTGCCAGTGTCCGGGACAGCTATGATTTTAGCTACACCTTC. The J gene is TRBJ1-2, the V gene TRBV2; 7 bases agree with TRBD1. This CDR3 is built from 14 residues. Germline V gene lookup returns CDR1 SNHLY and CDR2 FYNNEI. Trimming cost V 9 bases and J 9 bases; bases outside gene matches: 16.

This clone occurred a few times. The chain is built from TRBV19 and TRBJ1-1; TRBD1 matches at 12 bases. Germline V lookup: CDR1 LNHDA, CDR2 SQIVND (reference sequence). V trimming: 5 bases; J trimming: 0 bases; junction bases outside the gene matches: 4. The CDR3 is made up of 16 amino acids. The CDR3 here is CASSWGTGGLNTEAFF. The CDR3 DNA follows: TGTGCCAGTAGTTGGGGGACAGGGGGCTTGAACACTGAAGCTTTCTTT.

The chain couples TRBV5-4 to TRBJ2-5; D is possibly TRBD2 (6 bases). V gave up 0 bases and J gave up 5 bases, with 8 bases separating them. The CDR3 sequence is 13 residues long. Germline V CDR1 and CDR2: SGHNT, YYREEE (reference sequence). The CDR3 loop is CASSLGGGETQYF. The CDR3 region has the DNA TGTGCCAGCAGCTTGGGCGGAGGGGAGACCCAGTACTTC.

The rearrangement uses TRBV5-1 and TRBJ1-1; D is perhaps TRBD1 (6 bases). V was pared by 1 base and J by 3 bases, with 13 bases between. This CDR3 has 15 residues. CDR1 is SGHRS, CDR2 YFSETQ, per germline. The CDR3: CASSLSGQTYTEAFF. As DNA, the CDR3 is TGCGCCAGCAGCTTGTCAGGACAGACCTACACTGAAGCTTTCTTT.

The chain has TRBV7-2 and TRBJ1-5, with unresolved D. Germline CDR1 and CDR2: SGHTA and FQGNSA. Trimming took 3 bases from V and 7 from J, leaving 7 bases between them. The CDR3 spans 12 residues. CDR3 residues: CASSFPPQPQHF. CDR3 in DNA: TGTGCCAGCAGCTTCCCCCCGCAGCCCCAGCATTTT.

CDR3 loop: CASSAGTGAYEQYF. The DNA for the CDR3 is TGTGCCAGCAGTGCCGGGACAGGGGCCTACGAGCAGTACTTC. This rearrangement joins TRBV7-6 to TRBJ2-7, with 10 nucleotides matching TRBD1. This CDR3 comprises 14 residues. The J segment lost 2 bases and the V segment lost 6 bases, leaving 4 bases of the junction unmatched. The germline CDR1 and CDR2 sequences are SGHVS and FNYEAQ. Filled out from reference TRBV7-6 and TRBJ2-7, the complete variable domain reads GAGVSQSPRYKVTKRGQDVALRCDPISGHVSLYWYRQALGQGPEFLTYFNYEAQQDKSGLPNDRFSAERPEGSISTLTIQRTEQRDSAMYRCASSAGTGAYEQYFGPGTRLTVT.

The chain employs TRBV5-1 and TRBJ1-2, with D possibly being TRBD1 (6 bases). This CDR3 region has 14 residues. Germline loops: CDR1 SGHRS, CDR2 YFSETQ. The V end was cut by 0 bases, the J end by 8 bases, with 14 bases between. The DNA of the CDR3 is TGCGCCAGCAGCTTGGGCCAGGGGAATAGCGGCTACACCTTC. Protein sequence: CASSLGQGNSGYTF.

The genes are TRBV14 and TRBJ1-2; D is possibly TRBD1 (6 bases). In germline, CDR1 is SGHDN, CDR2 FVKESK. This CDR3 region has 13 residues. Between the trimmed V and J ends, which lost 4 bases and 7 bases, there was a span of 13 bases. CDR3 protein: CASSLPGTSGYTF. In DNA, the CDR3 is TGTGCCAGCAGCCTCCCAGGGACATCTGGCTACACCTTC.

The chain is built from TRBV11-2 and TRBJ1-2, with 7 positions matching TRBD1. Trimming at V came to 5 bases and at J to 3 bases, leaving 12 bases not matched to a gene. Germline V gives CDR1 SGHAT, CDR2 FQNNGV. The CDR3 length is 16 residues. CDR3 in amino acids: CASSLLTGRTDYGYTF. As DNA, the CDR3 is TGTGCCAGCAGCCTACTGACAGGGAGGACTGACTATGGCTACACCTTC.

The rearrangement joins TRBV4-2 to TRBJ1-1, with a weak D call TRBD1 (5 bases). Between the trimmed V and J ends, which lost 4 bases and 0 bases, there was a span of 9 bases. CDR1 and CDR2 (germline): LGHNA, YNFKEQ. The CDR3 sequence is 14 residues long. The CDR3 protein is CASSPSTVNTEAFF. CDR3 nucleotide sequence: TGTGCCAGCAGCCCCTCGACAGTGAACACTGAAGCTTTCTTT.

The chain couples TRBV5-6 to TRBJ2-3, with 8 bases identical to TRBD2. This CDR3 is 16 amino acids long. The V segment lost 0 bases and the J segment 3 bases; nucleotides outside the gene matches: 6. Germline V CDR1 and CDR2: SGHDT, YYEEEE. In DNA form, the CDR3 reads TGTGCCAGCAGCTTGGGGCGGGGGGCCCGTACAGATACGCAGTATTTT. Its protein product is CASSLGRGARTDTQYF.

With regard to this clone: Sequence at one end of the junction differs from germline and may be a read error. The J gene is TRBJ1-4, the V gene TRBV7-9; 8 bases line up with TRBD1. CDR1 is SEHNR and CDR2 is FQNEAQ in the germline V gene (reference sequence). The CDR3 spans 15 residues. CDR3 sequence reads: CSSSSGQVGNEKLFF. CDR3 DNA: TGTTCCAGCAGCTCGGGACAGGTTGGGAATGAAAAACTGTTTTTT.

J is TRBJ2-1 and V is TRBV20-1, with TRBD2 matching over 8 bases. V gave up 6 bases and J gave up 15 bases; unmatched junction bases: 7. The length of the CDR3 is 10 residues. Looked up from germline, CDR1 is DFQATT and CDR2 is SNEGSKA (reference sequence). CDR3 sequence reads: CSALAGSPFF. For the CDR3, the DNA is TGCAGTGCGTTAGCGGGGAGCCCGTTCTTC.

This clone occurred a few times. V usage is TRBV6-5 and J usage is TRBJ2-7; TRBD1 matches 7 bases. Germline V lookup: CDR1 MNHEY, CDR2 SVGAGI. The CDR3 is 12 residues long. V lost 5 bases, J lost 6 bases, and 4 bases stayed unmatched. The CDR3 DNA reads as TGTGCCAGCAGTAGATCAGGGGGCGAGCAGTACTTC. It translates to CASSRSGGEQYF.